The 2 T cell receptor beta chains given below trace back to one sample, sequenced in a study of T cell responses to AZD1222 COVID-19 vaccine. TCRdb's copy holds only in-frame clones and misses some; the assay was immunoSEQ multiplex PCR. The sample lists 130,000 to 150,000 clones, roughly nine tenths seen once, with approximately 1.5% in the top ten. Material: peripheral blood, obtained on day 0 of AZD1222 vaccination. The receptors shown here come from an adult in good health.

The chain is built from TRBV19 and TRBJ1-5, with D unclear. Germline CDR1 LNHDA, CDR2 SQIVND (reference sequence). Between the trimmed V and J ends, which lost 0 bases and 5 bases, there was a span of 11 bases. The CDR3 length is 15 residues. Here the CDR3 reads CASSIDSGEDQPQHF. Written as DNA, the CDR3 is TGTGCCAGTAGTATAGATAGCGGGGAGGATCAGCCCCAGCATTTT.

Of note for this clone: At the DNA level, this CDR3 is encoded by other sequences in the same sample as well. The chain has TRBV27 and TRBJ2-2; D gene unclear. Trimming took off 0 bases at V and 4 bases at J, with 0 bases between the two ends. This CDR3 has 12 residues. Germline V gene lookup returns CDR1 MNHEY and CDR2 SMNVEV (reference sequence). The CDR3 DNA reads TGTGCCAGCAGTTTATCCACCGGGGAGCTGTTTTTT. It specifies CASSLSTGELFF.